This T cell receptor (beta chain) comes out of a study of T cells in Graves' hyperthyroidism and ophthalmopathy. Germline-derived CDR1 and CDR2 are SGHTA and FQGNSA. The CDR3 sequence is 16 residues long. V lost 5 bases, J lost 5 bases, and 7 bases stayed unmatched. Researchers took RNA transcripts and amplified the TCR beta CDR3 regions from them. First-round RT-PCR of the TCR CDR3 relied on the HTBI primer set. MiXCR, applied by TCRdb to the multiplex PCR reads, yields one record per CDR3 protein. The sample comprises over 500,000 distinct CDR3 sequences, over 35% of which are singletons, and about two fifths rests with the top ten.

This chain links TRBV7-2 with TRBJ1-6, with 9 positions matching TRBD1. The TCR comes from an adult woman with Graves' disease, either hyperthyroidism or ophthalmopathy (not recorded which). The sequencing input was peripheral blood or thyroid tissue (not recorded which). CDR3 sequence reads: CASSTQTGGDNSPLHF. The CDR3 DNA is TGTGCCAGCAGCACCCAGACAGGGGGGGATAATTCACCCCTCCACTTT.